Detailed here is one T cell receptor beta chain. No antigen is known for it. Within Nashville, Tennessee resided all donors, each a Caucasian adult. This record comes from a study of shared clonotypes between healthy human individuals. Study observations and caveats: Genetic and exposure-history diversity was limited by the small donor number.

This CDR3 has 12 residues. CDR1 ENHRY and CDR2 SYGVKD come from the germline V gene. Trimming pared 10 bases from V and 4 bases from J, leaving 14 bases between. The data were produced by immunoSEQ multiplex PCR, yet TCRdb's version contains in-frame clones alone and is incomplete. The data contain some 92,000 clones, around 43% of them singletons. The V and J genes are TRBV10-3 and TRBJ2-7, with D perhaps TRBD1 (6 bases). This receptor was taken from a woman aged 40 to 55 in good health. Some clones in this sample may be carry-over from other donors' samples. The sequenced material came from PBMCs. The CDR3 DNA follows: TGTGCCACTACAGCTGGACAGTACGAGCAGTACTTC. Its translation: CATTAGQYEQYF.